This T cell receptor beta chain was identified during a study of OX40 agonist ivuxolimab in advanced cancers. Background on the whole study: Ivuxolimab was an agonistic, fully human IgG2 monoclonal antibody directed against OX40 (CD134), a costimulatory receptor. Intravenous ivuxolimab was administered to patients every 2 weeks at six dose levels: 0.01, 0.1, 0.3, 1.5, 3 and 10 mg/kg. Of the approximately 54 patients in dose escalation, about 19 had hepatocellular carcinoma, about 15 had melanoma, 9 had renal cell carcinoma and 9 had head and neck cancer. In the dose-escalation cohort, 65% to 90% of patients were male, and the mean age was approximately 64 years, with a range of roughly 20 to 79. Prior anti-PD-1, anti-PD-L1 or anti-CTLA-4 therapy was permitted, and about two fifths of dose-escalation patients had received checkpoint inhibitors. Partial responses occurred in three dose-escalation patients: two with cutaneous melanoma and one with hepatocellular carcinoma. Peripheral TCRbeta sequencing was intended to test whether TCR sequence diversity was altered and clonal T-cell expansion was caused by ivuxolimab. The paper reports the monotherapy dose-escalation portion (N of about 50 patients) of the phase I ivuxolimab trial.

What the work shows at the level of the full study, not this receptor alone: Partial responders in the 0.1-3.0 mg/kg groups had among the lowest normalized peripheral clonal expansion, especially among CD8+ T cells. After ivuxolimab, more expanded clones were found on average in CD8+ T cells than in CD4+ T cells. The antigen specificity of the peripheral T cells that underwent clonal expansion was not determined. Clonal expansion of both CD4+ and CD8+ blood T cells was observed from baseline to week 6 at doses 0.1 to 3.0 mg/kg. Low levels of normalized T-cell clonal expansion were also seen in some patients who did not respond.

CDR1 LGHNA and CDR2 YSLEER are derived from the germline V gene. The V end gives up 0 bases and the J end 2 bases, leaving 2 bases in the junction not matched to a gene. Counted from cysteine to phenylalanine, this CDR3 has 16 amino acids. Kept here is only the CDR3 DNA, which spans 48 bases and is read in frame from base 1. On this clone: Its specific antigen is unknown. It has no much larger one-base neighbor in the sample; base qualities were not kept.

Patients with autoimmune disease history or receiving systemic immunosuppression were excluded from the trial. In every dose cohort, peripheral blood was drawn for TCR sequencing at baseline, cycle 4 day 1, and cycle 7 day 1. Samples came from an open-label, multicenter, first-in-human phase I dose-escalation trial of ivuxolimab. Adults with locally advanced or metastatic melanoma, renal cell, hepatocellular, or head and neck squamous cell carcinoma were enrolled in the trial. CD4+ and CD8+ T cells were sorted separately from peripheral blood before TCR sequencing. For sequencing of the TCRbeta CDR3 region, genomic DNA was extracted from the sorted cells. The immunoSEQ Assay was used for sequencing of TCRbeta CDR3 regions. TCRdb re-hosts the immuneACCESS table, in-frame sequences only. Its copies lack some clones; in the studies checked, an unresolved V gene accounts for under half of them, and the cause for the rest is not known. Here the sample has some 94,000 clones; 92% occur a single time. The ten top clones hold 3% to 4% of the sample.

This receptor was taken from an adult with an advanced solid tumor such as melanoma, head and neck, liver or kidney cancer. The chain links TRBV4-3 with TRBJ2-1, with 9 middle bases fitting TRBD2. This sample comprised CD4+ or CD8+ T cells sorted from blood, obtained in a trial of the OX40 agonist ivuxolimab. CDR3 sequence: CASSQDSGGAYNEQFF. The DNA reads TGCGCCAGCAGCCAAGATAGCGGGGGAGCCTACAATGAGCAGTTCTTC.